The 21 T cell receptor beta chains reported below all come from one sample, sequenced in a study of sequential checkpoint blockade in melanoma. Assay used: immunoSEQ multiplex PCR; TCRdb lists only in-frame clones, some missing. This table holds about 32,000 clones, approximately 77% found once. Treatment indicated: randomized to nivolumab then ipilimumab (arm A) or the reverse (arm B). The sequencing used CD8+ T cells sorted from blood (inferred from file names), collected from a patient given nivolumab and ipilimumab in sequence. The receptors come from a human donor with melanoma.

This clone was seen a handful of times. The chain couples TRBV19 to TRBJ2-7, with 7 bases lining up with TRBD2. The germline V gene encodes CDR1 LNHDA and CDR2 SQIVND (reference sequence). There are 15 residues in the CDR3. Losses at the gene ends were 5 bases for V and 2 bases for J; bases not matched to a gene: 9. Written as DNA, the CDR3 is TGTGCCAGTAGTCGGGTGGAAGGACTAGCCTACGAGCAGTACTTC. It codes for CASSRVEGLAYEQYF.

The gene calls are TRBV6-1 and TRBJ1-2; 7 positions match TRBD1. The CDR3 runs 11 residues. V gave up 9 bases and J gave up 7 bases; unmatched junction bases: 5. CDR1 is MNHNS, CDR2 SASEGT, per germline. The CDR3 loop reads CARLTGTGYTF. CDR3 DNA sequence: TGTGCCAGACTGACAGGGACTGGCTACACCTTC.

The chain couples TRBV7-9 to TRBJ1-1; no clear D. The CDR3 covers 12 residues. Germline CDR1 SEHNR, CDR2 FQNEAQ (reference sequence). Trimming removed 5 bases from V and 11 bases from J, with 15 bases in between. CDR3 loop: CASSHTSFGAFF. The CDR3, as DNA: TGTGCCAGCAGCCACACGTCCTTTGGTGCTTTCTTT.

This chain joins TRBV29-1 and TRBJ2-3, with 8 bases fitting TRBD2. CDR3 length: 15 amino acids. Germline V gene data show CDR1 as SQVTM and CDR2 as ANQGSEA. V was pared by 3 bases and J by 7 bases, with 12 bases of the junction left unmatched. CDR3 nucleotides: TGCAGCGTTGATACTAGCGGCCCTGCACGAAATACGCAGTATTTT. Its protein product is CSVDTSGPARNTQYF.

The rearrangement uses TRBV15 and TRBJ1-4; D not resolved. The ends were cut back, 4 bases at V and 0 bases at J, with 3 bases in the middle. The germline V gene has CDR1 LNHNV and CDR2 YYDKDF (reference sequence). The CDR3 runs 13 residues. This chain's CDR3 is CATSIATNEKLFF. CDR3 in DNA: TGTGCCACCAGCATAGCAACTAATGAAAAACTGTTTTTT.

V usage is TRBV12-5 and J usage is TRBJ2-3, with 14 bases aligning to TRBD2. V lost 7 bases to trimming and J lost 5 bases; unmatched junction nucleotides: 5. Germline V gene data show CDR1 as LGHNT and CDR2 as FRNRAP. The CDR3 covers 15 residues. Here the CDR3 reads CASVPGLAGEDTQYF. The CDR3 coding sequence is TGTGCTAGTGTTCCGGGACTAGCGGGGGAAGATACGCAGTATTTT.

The chain is built from TRBV28 and TRBJ2-7; 7 bases agree with TRBD2. CDR3 length: 13 residues. Looked up from germline, CDR1 is MDHEN and CDR2 is SYDVKM. V was pared by 3 bases and J by 6 bases, with 5 bases of the junction left unmatched. Here the CDR3 DNA reads TGTGCCAGCAGTTTGTCCTCTAGCGGCGAGCAGTACTTC. It yields the protein CASSLSSSGEQYF.

This clone has only a few counts. This chain connects TRBV7-9 to TRBJ2-7, with D possibly TRBD2 on 6 matching bases. Germline V gives CDR1 SEHNR, CDR2 FQNEAQ (reference sequence). Between the trimmed V and J ends, which lost 3 bases and 0 bases, there was a span of 12 bases. The length of the CDR3 is 15 residues. CDR3 region: CASSLAGRPSYEQYF. In DNA form, the CDR3 reads TGTGCCAGCAGCTTGGCGGGACGGCCCTCCTACGAGCAGTACTTC.

This chain joins TRBV2 and TRBJ2-5, with TRBD1 identical over 7 bases. V shed 5 bases and J 2 bases; nucleotides not matched to a gene: 11. In germline, CDR1 is SNHLY, CDR2 FYNNEI. The length of the CDR3 is 16 residues. The CDR3 DNA reads TGTGCCAGCAGTTACTCAGGGGGATGGGGGCAAGAGACCCAGTACTTC. Translation gives CASSYSGGWGQETQYF.

This clone was detected a few times. Additional DNA sequences in this sample encode the identical CDR3. V gene TRBV9 combines with J gene TRBJ2-3, with a tentative D call TRBD2 (7 bases). The V gene lost 3 bases and the J gene lost 4 bases, with 15 bases spanning the gap. CDR3 length: 15 residues. Germline-derived CDR1 and CDR2 are SGDLS and YYNGEE. CDR3 in DNA: TGTGCCAGCAGCGCTAGCGGAGGGGGGGCAGATACGCAGTATTTT. It codes for CASSASGGGADTQYF.

This CDR3 is CASSGGGSTEAFF. DNA for the CDR3: TGTGCCAGCAGTGGGGGAGGCAGCACTGAAGCTTTCTTT. This chain connects TRBV6-5 to TRBJ1-1; weak D call: TRBD1 (5 bases). From germline, CDR1 is MNHEY and CDR2 SVGAGI. The CDR3 sequence is 13 residues long. V lost 5 bases to trimming and J lost 4 bases, with 11 bases between them.

The rearrangement joins TRBV19 to TRBJ1-6, with 8 bases that match TRBD1. Germline V gene sequence: CDR1 LNHDA, CDR2 SQIVND (reference sequence). V was clipped by 10 bases and J by 10 bases; unmatched bases: 15. CDR3 length equals 15 residues. CDR3 residues: CATQDRVGHASPLHF. The CDR3, as DNA: TGTGCCACCCAGGACAGGGTAGGCCACGCATCACCCCTCCACTTT.

This chain links TRBV7-9 with TRBJ2-3; 9 bases agree with TRBD1. CDR3 length equals 15 residues. Trimming removed 5 bases from V and 5 bases from J; junction bases left unmatched: 8. The V gene's germline CDR1 is SEHNR and CDR2 FQNEAQ (reference sequence). The CDR3 loop reads CASSLGTGWGDTQYF. CDR3 in DNA: TGTGCCAGCAGCCTCGGGACAGGGTGGGGAGATACGCAGTATTTT.

J is TRBJ1-1 and V is TRBV13; D uncertain. The germline V gene has CDR1 PRHDT and CDR2 FYEKMQ (reference sequence). The CDR3 is 14 amino acids. V was cut by 1 base and J by 6 bases, with 12 bases left in between. In DNA, the CDR3 is TGTGCCAGCAGCTTAGAAAACCGGGTCGCTGAAGCTTTCTTT. Protein sequence: CASSLENRVAEAFF.

The rearrangement uses TRBV7-2 and TRBJ2-2; 9 bases fit TRBD1. V trimming: 5 bases; J trimming: 5 bases; junction bases outside the gene matches: 9. The germline gives CDR1 SGHTA, CDR2 FQGNSA. There are 16 residues in the CDR3. As DNA, the CDR3 is TGTGCCAGCAGCCATACCAGACAGGGGGAGACCGGGGAGCTGTTTTTT. Translated: CASSHTRQGETGELFF.

The chain is built from TRBV4-3 and TRBJ1-2, with a tentative D call TRBD1 (5 bases). With 1 base removed from V and 8 bases from J, the gap between germline ends came to 8 bases. CDR1 and CDR2 (germline): LGHNA, YSLEER. The CDR3 covers 12 residues. The CDR3 region is CASSQGAGGYTF. For the CDR3, the DNA is TGCGCCAGCAGCCAAGGGGCAGGGGGCTACACCTTC.

This clone turned up a few times. The chain couples TRBV28 to TRBJ1-5, with 8 bases fitting TRBD1. V dropped 4 bases and J dropped 6; count of bases not matched to a gene: 8. CDR1 is MDHEN and CDR2 is SYDVKM in the germline V gene. The CDR3 has 15 residues. The CDR3 sequence: CASSSLDRVSQPQHF. The CDR3 DNA reads as TGTGCCAGCAGTTCATTGGACAGGGTCAGTCAGCCCCAGCATTTT.

The chain has TRBV30 and TRBJ2-7, with 7 nucleotides matching TRBD2. The CDR3 totals 14 residues. In germline, CDR1 is GTSNPN, CDR2 SVGIG (reference sequence). J lost 4 bases, V lost 4 bases, and 10 bases had no gene match. The CDR3 bases are TGTGCCTGGACCCCACGGGGGGAGGGTTACGAGCAGTACTTC. Protein: CAWTPRGEGYEQYF.

The rearrangement links TRBV27 to TRBJ2-1; possible D gene TRBD1, 6 bases. V was trimmed by 4 bases and J by 7 bases, leaving 17 bases between them. CDR3 length: 15 amino acids. Germline-derived CDR1 and CDR2 are MNHEY and SMNVEV (reference sequence). The chain's CDR3 is CASSSDSPSWNEQFF. CDR3 DNA sequence: TGTGCCAGCAGTTCGGACAGTCCCTCTTGGAATGAGCAGTTCTTC.

Only a few counts were recorded for this clone. The genes are TRBV10-1 and TRBJ2-7; 8 bases align to TRBD1. This CDR3 has 15 residues. V trimming: 6 bases; J trimming: 2 bases; junction bases outside the gene matches: 9. The germline CDR1 and CDR2 sequences are WNHNN and SYGVQD (reference sequence). DNA for the CDR3: TGCGCCAGCAGCGATTTACAGGGGGGAACCTACGAGCAGTACTTC. Translated: CASSDLQGGTYEQYF.

The chain has TRBV4-1 and TRBJ2-5; weak D call: TRBD1 (6 bases). Matching the DNA end better, TRBJ2-7 makes the J call doubtful. Germline CDR1 reads MGHRA; CDR2 reads YSYEKL. This CDR3 has 13 residues. In DNA, the CDR3 is TGCGCCAGCAGCCAAGTCAGGGGCTACGAGCAGTACTTC. Translating it yields CASSQVRGYEQYF.